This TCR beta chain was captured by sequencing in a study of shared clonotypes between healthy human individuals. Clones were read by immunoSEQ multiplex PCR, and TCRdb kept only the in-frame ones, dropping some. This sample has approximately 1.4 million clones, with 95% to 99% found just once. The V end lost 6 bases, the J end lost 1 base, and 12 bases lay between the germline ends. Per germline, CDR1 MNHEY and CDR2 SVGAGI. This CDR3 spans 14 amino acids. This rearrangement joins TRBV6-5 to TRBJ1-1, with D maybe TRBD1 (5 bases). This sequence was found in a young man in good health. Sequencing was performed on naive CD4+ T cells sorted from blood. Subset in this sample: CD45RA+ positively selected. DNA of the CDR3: TGTGCCAGCAGGGAGGACACAGGGAACACTGAAGCTTTCTTT. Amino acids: CASREDTGNTEAFF.